Each of the 8 T cell receptor beta chains below was sequenced from the same sample in a study of cytomegalovirus exposure and HLA in healthy donors (dated by TCRdb to about 2017). The library was built by means of the immunoSEQ multiplex PCR assay. TCRdb carries this immuneACCESS record with in-frame sequences only. Its versions omit some clonotypes, under half of them owing to an unresolved V gene in the studies checked, with the rest unexplained. Within this sample are tens of thousands of clones, with around 90% of them counted one time only. Of the sample, around 3% falls within the top ten clones. Sequencing used PBMCs. These receptors came from a man between 18 and 29 years old in good health and CMV-seronegative.

Concerning this clone itself: A read error may produce the germline difference seen at one junction end. This sequence joins TRBV6-6 and TRBJ2-2; D may be TRBD2 (5 bases). The germline V gene has CDR1 MNHNY and CDR2 SVGAGI (reference sequence). The CDR3 is made up of 10 amino acids. The CDR3 spells CASKHGELFF. CDR3 nucleotides: TGTGCCAGCAAACACGGGGAACTGTTTTTT.

In its sample, this clone was seen once. The V gene is TRBV27, the J gene TRBJ2-7; TRBD2 agrees at 8 bases. The CDR3 consists of 12 residues. CDR1 is MNHEY, CDR2 SMNVEV, per germline (reference sequence). J lost 11 bases, V lost 5 bases, and 8 bases had no gene match. CDR3 amino acids: CASSPRTSTEYF. In nucleotides, the CDR3 is TGTGCCAGCAGTCCGCGGACTAGCACCGAGTACTTC.

Written as DNA, the CDR3 is TGTGCCAGCAGCCAAAAACTAGCGGTCACAGATACGCAGTATTTT. As protein: CASSQKLAVTDTQYF. The chain employs TRBV4-2 and TRBJ2-3; 8 nucleotides align to TRBD2. J was trimmed by 2 bases and V by 2 bases; bases with no gene match: 3. The CDR3 has 15 residues. Germline V gene lookup returns CDR1 LGHNA and CDR2 YNFKEQ.

V and J are TRBV7-8 and TRBJ2-6, with 13 nucleotides matching TRBD2. The CDR3 runs 21 residues. Looked up from germline, CDR1 is SGHVS and CDR2 is FQNEAQ. J was trimmed by 2 bases and V by 5 bases; bases with no gene match: 15. The CDR3 spells CASSHRGAGLAGTTGANVLTF. DNA of the CDR3: TGTGCCAGCAGCCACCGAGGAGCGGGACTAGCGGGAACGACTGGGGCCAACGTCCTGACTTTC.

Comments on this clone: The junction departs from germline at one end; a sequencing error may be responsible. The chain carries TRBV15 and TRBJ1-5; 10 bases align to TRBD1. The CDR3 spans 15 residues. Germline lookup yields CDR1 LNHNV and CDR2 YYDKDF (reference sequence). CDR3 residues: CATSGDRGLYQPQHF. CDR3 sequence (DNA): TGTGCCACCAGCGGAGACAGGGGGCTCTATCAGCCCCAGCATTTT.

V is TRBV23-1 and J is TRBJ2-7, with 7 bases lining up with TRBD1. TRBV23-1 has ORF status, its function being uncertain. V shed 4 bases, J shed 1 base, and the junction held 4 bases outside the gene matches. CDR3 length: 14 residues. CDR3 residues: CASSLPGQSYEQYF. CDR3 sequence (DNA): TGCGCCAGCAGTCTACCGGGACAGTCCTACGAGCAGTACTTC.

This chain joins TRBV29-1 and TRBJ2-1, with D perhaps TRBD1 (5 bases). The V and J ends lost 6 bases and 2 bases respectively, with 11 bases between them. The germline CDR1 and CDR2 sequences are SQVTM and ANQGSEA. This CDR3 spans 13 amino acids. The CDR3 sequence: CSVAQGPYNEQFF. In nucleotides, the CDR3 is TGCAGCGTCGCCCAGGGTCCCTACAATGAGCAGTTCTTC.

J is TRBJ2-3 and V is TRBV6-4, with 10 bases lining up with TRBD2. Germline V CDR1 and CDR2: MRHNA, SNTAGT. CDR3 size: 15 residues. V dropped 4 bases and J dropped 2; count of bases not matched to a gene: 3. CDR3 amino acids: CASSGTSGPTDTQYF. As DNA, the CDR3 is TGTGCCAGCAGTGGGACTAGCGGCCCCACAGATACGCAGTATTTT.